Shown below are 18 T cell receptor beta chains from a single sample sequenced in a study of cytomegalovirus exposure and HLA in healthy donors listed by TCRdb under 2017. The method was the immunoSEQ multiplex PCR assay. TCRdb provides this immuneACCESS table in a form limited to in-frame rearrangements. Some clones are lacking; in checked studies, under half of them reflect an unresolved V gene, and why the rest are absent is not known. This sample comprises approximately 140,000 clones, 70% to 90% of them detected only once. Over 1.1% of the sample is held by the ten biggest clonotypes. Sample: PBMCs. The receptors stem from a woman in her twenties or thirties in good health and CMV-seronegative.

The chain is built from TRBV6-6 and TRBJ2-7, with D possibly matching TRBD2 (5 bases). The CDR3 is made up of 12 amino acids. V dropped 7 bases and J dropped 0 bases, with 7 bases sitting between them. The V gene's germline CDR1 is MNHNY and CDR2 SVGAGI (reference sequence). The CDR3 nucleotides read TGTGCCAGCACCCGGGGCTCCTACGAGCAGTACTTC. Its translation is CASTRGSYEQYF.

The CDR3 bases are TGTGCCAGCAGCACCGACAGGGGGGGTGGCTACACCTTC. It encodes CASSTDRGGGYTF. This chain links TRBV6-6 with TRBJ1-2; 9 nucleotides align to TRBD1. Looked up from germline, CDR1 is MNHNY and CDR2 is SVGAGI (reference sequence). After removal of 6 bases from V and 7 bases from J, the junction contained 6 bases not matched to a gene. This CDR3 is 13 amino acids long.

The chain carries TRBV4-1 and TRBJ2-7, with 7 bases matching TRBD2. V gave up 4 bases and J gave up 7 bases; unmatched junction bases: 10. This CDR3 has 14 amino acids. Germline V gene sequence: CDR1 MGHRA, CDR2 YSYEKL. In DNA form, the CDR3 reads TGCGCCAGCAGCCCCCTGTTAAGGGGAGGGGAGCAGTACTTC. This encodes CASSPLLRGGEQYF.

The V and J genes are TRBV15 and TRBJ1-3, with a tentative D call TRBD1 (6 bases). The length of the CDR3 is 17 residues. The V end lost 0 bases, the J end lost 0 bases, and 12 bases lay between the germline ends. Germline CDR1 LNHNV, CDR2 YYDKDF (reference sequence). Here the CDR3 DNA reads TGTGCCACCAGCAGAGACCCGACAGGCTACTCTGGAAACACCATATATTTT. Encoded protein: CATSRDPTGYSGNTIYF.

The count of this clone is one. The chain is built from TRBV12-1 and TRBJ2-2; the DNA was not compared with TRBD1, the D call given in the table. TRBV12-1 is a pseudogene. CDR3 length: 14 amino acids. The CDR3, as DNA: TGTGCCAGCGGGATGGGGCGCTACACCGGGGAGCTGTTTTTT. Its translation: CASGMGRYTGELFF.

The CDR3 sequence is CAIAGNSYNEQFF. The CDR3 nucleotides are TGTGCCATAGCGGGGAACTCCTACAATGAGCAGTTCTTC. The rearrangement joins TRBV10-3 to TRBJ2-1; the match to TRBD2 covers 7 bases. CDR1 ENHRY and CDR2 SYGVKD come from the germline V gene. The CDR3 totals 13 residues. V was pared by 9 bases and J by 0 bases, with 2 bases of the junction left unmatched.

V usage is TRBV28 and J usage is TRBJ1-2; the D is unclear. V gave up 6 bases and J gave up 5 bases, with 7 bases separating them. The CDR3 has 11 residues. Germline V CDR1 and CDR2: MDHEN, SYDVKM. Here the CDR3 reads CASRPSYGYTF. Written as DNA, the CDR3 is TGTGCCAGCAGGCCCAGTTATGGCTACACCTTC.

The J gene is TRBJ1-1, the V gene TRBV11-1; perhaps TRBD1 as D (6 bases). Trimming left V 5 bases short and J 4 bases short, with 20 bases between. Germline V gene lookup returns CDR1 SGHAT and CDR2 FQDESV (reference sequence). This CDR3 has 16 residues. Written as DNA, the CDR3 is TGTGCCAGCAGCCCCAGTCGGGGCAGGGGTTCCACTGAAGCTTTCTTT. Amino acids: CASSPSRGRGSTEAFF.

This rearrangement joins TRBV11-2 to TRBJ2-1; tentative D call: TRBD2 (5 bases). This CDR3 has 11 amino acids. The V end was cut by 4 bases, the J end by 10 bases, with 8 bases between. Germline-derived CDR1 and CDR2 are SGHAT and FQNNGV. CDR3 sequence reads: CASSSTGEQFF. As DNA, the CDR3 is TGTGCCAGCAGCTCCACGGGAGAGCAGTTCTTC.

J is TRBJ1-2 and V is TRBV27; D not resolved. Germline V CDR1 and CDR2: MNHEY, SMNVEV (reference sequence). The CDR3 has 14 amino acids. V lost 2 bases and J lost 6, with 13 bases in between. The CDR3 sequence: CASSLRNPGHGYTF. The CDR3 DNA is TGTGCCAGCAGTTTACGCAACCCGGGTCATGGCTACACCTTC.

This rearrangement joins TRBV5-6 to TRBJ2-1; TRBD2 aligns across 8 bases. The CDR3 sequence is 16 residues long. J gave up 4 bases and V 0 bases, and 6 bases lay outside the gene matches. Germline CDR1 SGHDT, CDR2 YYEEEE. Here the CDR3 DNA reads TGTGCCAGCAGCTTGGCGCGGGGGGCCTCATACAATGAGCAGTTCTTC. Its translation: CASSLARGASYNEQFF.

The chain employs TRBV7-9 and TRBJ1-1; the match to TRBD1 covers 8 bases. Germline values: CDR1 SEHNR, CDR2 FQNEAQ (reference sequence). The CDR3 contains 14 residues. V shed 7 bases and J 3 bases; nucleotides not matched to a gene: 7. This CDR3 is CASIRTGTYTEAFF. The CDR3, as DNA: TGTGCCAGCATACGGACAGGGACATACACTGAAGCTTTCTTT.

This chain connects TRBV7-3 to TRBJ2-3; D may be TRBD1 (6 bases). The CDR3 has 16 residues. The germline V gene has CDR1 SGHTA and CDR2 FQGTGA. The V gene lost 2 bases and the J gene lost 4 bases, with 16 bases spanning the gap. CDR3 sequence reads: CASSLPLGASPDTQYF. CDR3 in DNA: TGTGCCAGCAGCTTACCTCTGGGGGCGTCCCCAGATACGCAGTATTTT.

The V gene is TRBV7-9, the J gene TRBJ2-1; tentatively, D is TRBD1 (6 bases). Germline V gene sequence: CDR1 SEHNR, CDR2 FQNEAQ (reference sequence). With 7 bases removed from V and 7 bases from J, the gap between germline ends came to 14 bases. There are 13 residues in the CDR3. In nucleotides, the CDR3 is TGTGCCAGCACCAATGGAAGGGGGAATGAGCAGTTCTTC. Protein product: CASTNGRGNEQFF.

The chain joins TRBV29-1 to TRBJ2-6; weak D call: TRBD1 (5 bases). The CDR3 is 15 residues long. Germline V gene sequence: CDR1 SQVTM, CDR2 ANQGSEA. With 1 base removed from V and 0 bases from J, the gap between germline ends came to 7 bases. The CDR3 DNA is TGCAGCGTTGAAGGACAGCACTCTGGGGCCAACGTCCTGACTTTC. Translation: CSVEGQHSGANVLTF. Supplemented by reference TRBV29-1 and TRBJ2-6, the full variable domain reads SAVISQKPSRDICQRGTSLTIQCQVDSQVTMMFWYRQQPGQSLTLIATANQGSEATYESGFVIDKFPISRPNLTFSTLTVSNMSPEDSSIYLCSVEGQHSGANVLTFGAGSRLTVL.

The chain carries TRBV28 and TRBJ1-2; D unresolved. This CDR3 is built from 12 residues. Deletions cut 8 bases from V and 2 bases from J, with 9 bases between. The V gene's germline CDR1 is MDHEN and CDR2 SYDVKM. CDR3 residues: CASARFNYGYTF. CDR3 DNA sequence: TGTGCCAGCGCGAGGTTCAACTATGGCTACACCTTC.

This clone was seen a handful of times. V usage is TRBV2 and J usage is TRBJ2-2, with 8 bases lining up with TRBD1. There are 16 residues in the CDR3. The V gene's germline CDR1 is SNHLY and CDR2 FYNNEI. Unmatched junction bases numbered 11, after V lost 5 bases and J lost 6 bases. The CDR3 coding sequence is TGTGCCAGCAGTCGATATGACAGGGGTTTGGCCGGGGAGCTGTTTTTT. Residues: CASSRYDRGLAGELFF.

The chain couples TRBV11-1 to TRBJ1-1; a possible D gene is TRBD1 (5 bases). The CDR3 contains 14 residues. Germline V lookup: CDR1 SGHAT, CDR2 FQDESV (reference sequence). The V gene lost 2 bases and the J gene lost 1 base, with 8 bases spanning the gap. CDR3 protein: CASSLPTENTEAFF. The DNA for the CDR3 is TGTGCCAGCAGCTTACCGACAGAGAACACTGAAGCTTTCTTT.